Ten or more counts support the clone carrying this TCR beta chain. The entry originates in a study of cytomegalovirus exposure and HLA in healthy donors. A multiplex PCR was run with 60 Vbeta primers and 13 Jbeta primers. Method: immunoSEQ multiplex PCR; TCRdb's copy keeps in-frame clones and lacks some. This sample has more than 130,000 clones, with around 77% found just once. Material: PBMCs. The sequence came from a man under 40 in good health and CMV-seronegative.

As DNA, the CDR3 is TGCGCCAGCCAGCCCAGGAAGAGCTCTGGAAACACCATATATTTT. Protein: CASQPRKSSGNTIYF. This chain joins TRBV4-1 and TRBJ1-3, with D unclear. Germline loops: CDR1 MGHRA, CDR2 YSYEKL. The CDR3 contains 15 residues. The ends were cut back, 8 bases at V and 0 bases at J, with 14 bases in the middle.